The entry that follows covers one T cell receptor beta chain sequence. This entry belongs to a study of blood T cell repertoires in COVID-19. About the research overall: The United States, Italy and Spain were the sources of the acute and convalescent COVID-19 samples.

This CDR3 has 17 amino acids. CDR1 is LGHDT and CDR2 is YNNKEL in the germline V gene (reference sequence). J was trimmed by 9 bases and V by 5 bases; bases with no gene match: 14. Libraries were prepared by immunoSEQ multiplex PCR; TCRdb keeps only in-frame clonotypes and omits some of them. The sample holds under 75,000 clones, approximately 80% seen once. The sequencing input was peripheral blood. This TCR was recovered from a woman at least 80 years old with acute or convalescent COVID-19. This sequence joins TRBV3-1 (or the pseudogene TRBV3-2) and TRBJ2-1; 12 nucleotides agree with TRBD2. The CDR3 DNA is TGTGCCAGCAGCACCCGGACTAGCGGGGCCCCTTCCGTTGAGCAGTTCTTC. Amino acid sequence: CASSTRTSGAPSVEQFF.